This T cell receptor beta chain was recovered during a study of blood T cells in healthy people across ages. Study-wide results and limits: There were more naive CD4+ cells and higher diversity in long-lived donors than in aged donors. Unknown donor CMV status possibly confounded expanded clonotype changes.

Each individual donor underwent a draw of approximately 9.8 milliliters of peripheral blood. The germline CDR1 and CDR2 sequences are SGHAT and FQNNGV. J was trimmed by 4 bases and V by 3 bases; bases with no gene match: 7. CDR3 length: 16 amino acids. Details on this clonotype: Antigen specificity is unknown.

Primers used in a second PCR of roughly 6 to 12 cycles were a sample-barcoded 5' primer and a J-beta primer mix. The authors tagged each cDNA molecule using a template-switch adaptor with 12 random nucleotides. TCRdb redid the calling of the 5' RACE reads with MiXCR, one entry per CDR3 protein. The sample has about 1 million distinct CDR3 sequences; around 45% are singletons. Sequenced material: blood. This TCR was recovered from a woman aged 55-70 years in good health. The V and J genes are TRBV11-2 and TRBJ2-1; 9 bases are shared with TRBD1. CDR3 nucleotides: TGTGCCAGCAGCTTTGCCGGGACAGGGCTTTACAATGAGCAGTTCTTC. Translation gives CASSFAGTGLYNEQFF.